The 29 T cell receptor beta chains given below trace back to one sample, sequenced in a study of T cell responses to AZD1222 COVID-19 vaccine. Measured with immunoSEQ multiplex PCR; TCRdb has only the in-frame clones, and not every one. Among around 69,000 clones listed, over 80% were seen once. The sequencing used peripheral blood, collected on day 0 of AZD1222 vaccination. These receptors were taken from an adult in good health.

The chain carries TRBV6-2 or TRBV6-3 and TRBJ2-3; TRBD2 is a possible D gene (6 bases). Germline V gives CDR1 MNHEY, CDR2 SVGEGT. The V end was cut by 7 bases, the J end by 1 base, with 21 bases between. The CDR3 contains 17 residues. The CDR3 protein is CASTPWGTRIRTDTQYF. Here the CDR3 DNA reads TGTGCCAGCACCCCGTGGGGGACTCGTATCCGCACAGATACGCAGTATTTT.

This chain uses TRBV7-2 with TRBJ2-1, with D unclear. The V gene's germline CDR1 is SGHTA and CDR2 FQGNSA. This CDR3 comprises 13 residues. Deletions cut 9 bases from V and 5 bases from J, with 14 bases between. DNA for the CDR3: TGTGCCAGTGCCTTGGGCTTCGACAATGAGCAGTTCTTC. Residues: CASALGFDNEQFF.

This chain uses TRBV5-1 with TRBJ1-1, with TRBD1 as a possible D gene (5 bases). This CDR3 has 13 residues. Germline V gene data show CDR1 as SGHRS and CDR2 as YFSETQ. The ends were cut back, 5 bases at V and 1 base at J, with 9 bases in the middle. The CDR3 is CASRRDGNTEAFF. In DNA, the CDR3 is TGCGCCAGCAGAAGGGACGGGAACACTGAAGCTTTCTTT.

The chain couples TRBV7-8 to TRBJ1-5; TRBD1 agrees at 7 bases. The CDR3 length is 16 residues. With V trimmed by 5 bases and J by 3 bases, 10 bases remained unmatched. CDR1 is SGHVS, CDR2 FQNEAQ, per germline. CDR3 DNA: TGTGCCAGCAGCCCGGCGCAGGGGGACTACAATCAGCCCCAGCATTTT. Translating gives CASSPAQGDYNQPQHF.

The chain joins TRBV5-1 to TRBJ2-3; perhaps TRBD1 as D (6 bases). Trimming pared 2 bases from V and 0 bases from J, leaving 13 bases between. Per germline, CDR1 SGHRS and CDR2 YFSETQ. CDR3 length: 16 residues. The CDR3 bases are TGCGCCAGCAGCTTAGAGGGGGAATCCAGCACAGATACGCAGTATTTT. Amino acids: CASSLEGESSTDTQYF.

V is TRBV5-1 and J is TRBJ1-2; D possibly corresponds to TRBD1 (6 bases). Trimming stripped 2 bases from V and 0 bases from J, with 14 bases between. CDR1 SGHRS and CDR2 YFSETQ come from the germline V gene. CDR3 length equals 16 residues. CDR3 sequence (DNA): TGCGCCAGCAGCTTAATGGAAGGGGGTACTAACTATGGCTACACCTTC. Protein product: CASSLMEGGTNYGYTF.

This chain uses TRBV5-4 with TRBJ2-2; D perhaps matches TRBD2 (5 bases). The CDR3 extends over 17 amino acids. The V end lost 4 bases, the J end lost 0 bases, and 16 bases lay between the germline ends. Germline V CDR1 and CDR2: SGHNT, YYREEE (reference sequence). DNA for the CDR3: TGTGCCAGCAGCAAGGGCGGGTCCCCCACGAACACCGGGGAGCTGTTTTTT. The encoded protein is CASSKGGSPTNTGELFF.

V usage is TRBV7-9 and J usage is TRBJ1-1; 7 bases are shared with TRBD1. From germline, CDR1 is SEHNR and CDR2 FQNEAQ (reference sequence). V lost 4 bases, J lost 3 bases, and 11 bases stayed unmatched. This CDR3 comprises 16 residues. Here the CDR3 reads CASSSRFAGGHTEAFF. CDR3 sequence (DNA): TGTGCCAGCAGCTCCCGGTTCGCAGGGGGACACACTGAAGCTTTCTTT. Together with reference TRBV7-9 and TRBJ1-1, the CDR3 gives the full variable domain: DTGVSQNPRHKITKRGQNVTFRCDPISEHNRLYWYRQTLGQGPEFLTYFQNEAQLEKSRLLSDRFSAERPKGSFSTLEIQRTEQGDSAMYLCASSSRFAGGHTEAFFGQGTRLTVV.

This clone was seen only once. The J gene is TRBJ1-2, the V gene TRBV7-9; TRBD1 matches 7 bases. Germline CDR1 and CDR2: SEHNR and FQNEAQ (reference sequence). The V segment lost 5 bases and the J segment 4 bases; nucleotides outside the gene matches: 7. The length of the CDR3 is 14 residues. CDR3 in DNA: TGTGCCAGCAGCCTTGGACAGGCGACCTATGGCTACACCTTC. Translated, it gives CASSLGQATYGYTF.

The chain combines TRBV4-1 with TRBJ1-2, with a possible D match to TRBD1 (5 bases). The CDR3 covers 15 residues. Germline V gene data show CDR1 as MGHRA and CDR2 as YSYEKL. V lost 2 bases and J lost 4, with 14 bases in between. The CDR3 is CASSQRGASGYGYTF. In DNA form, the CDR3 reads TGCGCCAGCAGCCAACGCGGGGCTAGTGGCTATGGCTACACCTTC.

The chain carries TRBV6-6 and TRBJ1-2; the D is unclear. The germline V gene encodes CDR1 MNHNY and CDR2 SVGAGI (reference sequence). CDR3 length equals 13 residues. Between the trimmed V and J ends, which lost 7 bases and 3 bases, there was a span of 12 bases. CDR3 nucleotides: TGTGCCAGCACCCTCCCCGGCGACTATGGCTACACCTTC. Protein product: CASTLPGDYGYTF.

The chain uses TRBV6-4 and TRBJ2-3, with D possibly being TRBD1 or TRBD2 (5 bases each). From germline, CDR1 is MRHNA and CDR2 SNTAGT. V was clipped by 3 bases and J by 1 base, with 5 bases between them. The CDR3 covers 13 residues. The CDR3 spells CASSEGGTDTQYF. DNA of the CDR3: TGTGCCAGCAGTGAGGGGGGCACAGATACGCAGTATTTT.

V gene TRBV5-1 combines with J gene TRBJ1-2; possible D gene TRBD1, 5 bases. Germline CDR1 and CDR2: SGHRS and YFSETQ. V lost 4 bases, J lost 3 bases, and 10 bases lay in between. The CDR3 runs 13 residues. In nucleotides, the CDR3 is TGCGCCAGCAGCCACGGGACGGACTATGGCTACACCTTC. Amino acids: CASSHGTDYGYTF.

The gene calls are TRBV19 and TRBJ1-5, with TRBD1 as a possible D gene (6 bases). V was cut by 5 bases and J by 5 bases, with 13 bases left in between. The CDR3 totals 14 residues. Germline V lookup: CDR1 LNHDA, CDR2 SQIVND (reference sequence). For the CDR3, the DNA is TGTGCCAGTAGTTTCCGGGACACCTATCAGCCCCAGCATTTT. Protein product: CASSFRDTYQPQHF.

V is TRBV18 and J is TRBJ2-7; 7 bases align to TRBD1. Germline V gene data show CDR1 as KGHSH and CDR2 as LQKENI. The CDR3 runs to 15 residues. The junction had 8 bases not matched to a gene; V was cut back by 0 bases and J by 6 bases. The CDR3 protein is CASSPPVGTVFEQYF. CDR3 in DNA: TGTGCCAGCTCACCACCGGTCGGGACAGTCTTCGAGCAGTACTTC.

The CDR3 here is CASSLPGQGHNEQFF. The CDR3 DNA follows: TGTGCCAGCAGCTTGCCGGGACAGGGCCACAATGAGCAGTTCTTC. The chain uses TRBV5-6 and TRBJ2-1; 9 bases are a match to TRBD1. The CDR3 runs to 15 residues. CDR1 SGHDT and CDR2 YYEEEE come from the germline V gene. With V trimmed by 1 base and J by 5 bases, 4 bases remained unmatched.

To note about this clone: A far larger clone is one nucleotide away, so this likely arose from a read error. The same CDR3 also results from other DNA sequences found in this sample. The J gene is TRBJ2-1, the V gene TRBV16; 8 bases are shared with TRBD1. CDR3 length equals 16 residues. The V gene end was trimmed by 8 bases and the J gene end by 2 bases; junction bases not matched to a gene: 11. CDR1 is KGHSY and CDR2 is FQNENV in the germline V gene. The CDR3 loop reads CASRPPPGGPYNEQFF. CDR3 DNA: TGTGCCAGCCGCCCCCCGCCAGGGGGCCCCTACAATGAGCAGTTCTTC.

This chain uses TRBV19 with TRBJ1-5, with 11 bases aligning to TRBD1. Losses at the gene ends were 4 bases for V and 7 bases for J; bases not matched to a gene: 6. The CDR3 length is 15 residues. Germline CDR1 LNHDA, CDR2 SQIVND (reference sequence). CDR3 in amino acids: CASSTGQGAQQPQHF. Written as DNA, the CDR3 is TGTGCCAGTAGTACCGGACAGGGGGCGCAACAGCCCCAGCATTTT.

This clone is a singleton in its sample. This chain links TRBV28 with TRBJ2-7, with D unclear. Germline V CDR1 and CDR2: MDHEN, SYDVKM. The CDR3 totals 16 residues. Between the trimmed V and J ends, which lost 3 bases and 3 bases, there was a span of 18 bases. Here the CDR3 DNA reads TGTGCCAGCAGTTTCGGCAGGTGGGGTTCCTTCTACGAGCAGTACTTC. It translates to CASSFGRWGSFYEQYF.

This chain connects TRBV5-4 to TRBJ1-1; possibly TRBD1 for D (5 bases). The V gene's germline CDR1 is SGHNT and CDR2 YYREEE (reference sequence). V lost 4 bases, J lost 0 bases, and 10 bases lay in between. This CDR3 spans 14 amino acids. The CDR3 sequence is CASSLPGLNTEAFF. The CDR3 DNA is TGTGCCAGCAGCCTCCCGGGACTGAACACTGAAGCTTTCTTT.

J is TRBJ2-5 and V is TRBV5-1, with D unresolved. V shed 0 bases and J shed 1 base, with 4 bases lying between them. CDR1 and CDR2 from the germline V gene are SGHRS and YFSETQ. The CDR3 runs to 13 residues. The CDR3 coding sequence is TGCGCCAGCAGCTTGGCGCTCCAAGAGACCCAGTACTTC. Encoded protein: CASSLALQETQYF. Full variable domain (missing parts from reference TRBV5-1 and TRBJ2-5): KAGVTQTPRYLIKTRGQQVTLSCSPISGHRSVSWYQQTPGQGLQFLFEYFSETQRNKGNFPGRFSGRQFSNSRSEMNVSTLELGDSALYLCASSLALQETQYFGPGTRLLVL.

A note on this clone: Distinct nucleotide sequences in the sample also encode this CDR3. This chain uses TRBV4-1 with TRBJ2-7; D is uncertain. Looked up from germline, CDR1 is MGHRA and CDR2 is YSYEKL. The length of the CDR3 is 13 residues. V dropped 0 bases and J dropped 4 bases, with 7 bases sitting between them. Written as DNA, the CDR3 is TGCGCCAGCAGCCAAGAATGGAGATACGAGCAGTACTTC. This sequence encodes CASSQEWRYEQYF.

This chain links TRBV7-9 with TRBJ1-2; 9 bases fit TRBD1. This CDR3 region has 17 residues. The trim removed 10 bases at V and 0 bases at J, leaving 15 bases unmatched. Germline CDR1 and CDR2: SEHNR and FQNEAQ (reference sequence). In DNA form, the CDR3 reads TGTGCCATCCACGGGGACAGGGCAGGAAGAGCTAACTATGGCTACACCTTC. It encodes CAIHGDRAGRANYGYTF.

The CDR3 bases are TGCGCCAGCAGAACCGGGACAGGGGTCGCCTATGGCTACACCTTC. Its translation: CASRTGTGVAYGYTF. This sequence joins TRBV5-1 and TRBJ1-2; 10 nucleotides agree with TRBD1. The CDR3 has 15 residues. Looked up from germline, CDR1 is SGHRS and CDR2 is YFSETQ. Losses at the gene ends were 5 bases for V and 4 bases for J; bases not matched to a gene: 8. Complete variable domain (other parts from reference TRBV5-1 and TRBJ1-2): KAGVTQTPRYLIKTRGQQVTLSCSPISGHRSVSWYQQTPGQGLQFLFEYFSETQRNKGNFPGRFSGRQFSNSRSEMNVSTLELGDSALYLCASRTGTGVAYGYTFGSGTRLTVV.

Concerning this clone itself: The same CDR3 arises from other DNA sequences in this sample as well. This chain joins TRBV6-4 and TRBJ2-3, with unresolved D. The CDR3 has 14 residues. Trimming took off 2 bases at V and 2 bases at J, with 8 bases between the two ends. Germline loops: CDR1 MRHNA, CDR2 SNTAGT. In DNA, the CDR3 is TGTGCCAGCAGTGACGGGCAGCCCACAGATACGCAGTATTTT. Its translation is CASSDGQPTDTQYF.

The chain employs TRBV7-2 and TRBJ1-2; TRBD1 agrees at 9 bases. This CDR3 has 16 amino acids. Trimming took 3 bases from V and 0 from J; bases not matched to a gene: 5. The V gene's germline CDR1 is SGHTA and CDR2 FQGNSA. The CDR3 here is CASSFTGGNANYGYTF. CDR3 DNA: TGTGCCAGCAGCTTCACAGGGGGCAATGCTAACTATGGCTACACCTTC.

J is TRBJ2-2 and V is TRBV7-2; D remains ambiguous. This CDR3 has 17 residues. Between the trimmed V and J ends, which lost 0 bases and 1 base, there was a span of 12 bases. Per germline, CDR1 SGHTA and CDR2 FQGNSA. CDR3 coding DNA: TGTGCCAGCAGCTTAGCGTACGGAATCGGGAACACCGGGGAGCTGTTTTTT. The encoded protein is CASSLAYGIGNTGELFF.

The V gene is TRBV5-1, the J gene TRBJ2-7, with D possibly matching TRBD1 (7 bases). Germline V gene lookup returns CDR1 SGHRS and CDR2 YFSETQ. This CDR3 has 14 amino acids. V lost 6 bases and J 6 bases, leaving 19 bases between the germline ends. The CDR3 coding sequence is TGCGCCAGCACCCGGGACAGTGGGACTCGCGAGCAGTACTTC. As protein: CASTRDSGTREQYF.

The chain recombines TRBV7-2 with TRBJ2-7, with D perhaps matching TRBD1 (5 bases). The ends were cut back, 1 base at V and 2 bases at J, with 12 bases in the middle. CDR1 is SGHTA and CDR2 is FQGNSA in the germline V gene. This CDR3 is 15 amino acids long. Written as DNA, the CDR3 is TGTGCCAGCAGCTTAGGTCAGGGCGAGACCTACGAGCAGTACTTC. Amino acid sequence: CASSLGQGETYEQYF. Supplemented by reference TRBV7-2 and TRBJ2-7, the full variable domain reads GAGVSQSPSNKVTEKGKDVELRCDPISGHTALYWYRQSLGQGLEFLIYFQGNSAPDKSGLPSDRFSAERTGGSVSTLTIQRTQQEDSAVYLCASSLGQGETYEQYFGPGTRLTVT.